This T cell receptor beta chain was recovered during a study of CD4 T cells in relation to SARS-CoV-2 and coronaviruses. Only in-frame clones appear in the TCRdb table, and some are missing; sequencing was by immunoSEQ multiplex PCR. Among around 69,000 clones listed, approximately 94% were seen once. Unexposed donor CD4+ T cells date from about 2011-2018, before the COVID-19 pandemic. To note about this clone: What it binds is not known.

Regarding the study as a whole: Compared with monoreactive clones, crossreactive clones showed significantly weaker SARS-CoV-2 expansion. According to naive versus memory sequencing, detected responses are memory recall, not newly primed.

The sequenced sample was naive CD4+ T cells from PBMCs. Subset described: naive CD4+ T cells isolated by negative enrichment. The receptor was isolated from a human donor in good health.

The CDR3 sequence is CASSRQTGSSYEQYF. CDR3 nucleotides: TGTGCCAGTAGTAGACAGACAGGGAGCTCCTACGAGCAGTACTTC. The rearrangement links TRBV19 to TRBJ2-7; 7 bases line up with TRBD1. Germline V gives CDR1 LNHDA, CDR2 SQIVND (reference sequence). CDR3 length: 15 residues. The V segment lost 4 bases and the J segment 0 bases; nucleotides outside the gene matches: 6.